Following are 32 T cell receptor beta chains from one sample sequenced in a study of OX40 agonist ivuxolimab in advanced cancers. TCRdb's copy holds only in-frame clones and misses some; the assay was immunoSEQ multiplex PCR. The table shows tens of thousands of clones, with 88% occurring only once. This specimen consisted of CD4+ or CD8+ T cells sorted from blood, obtained in a trial of the OX40 agonist ivuxolimab. The receptors were gathered from an adult with an advanced solid tumor such as melanoma, head and neck, liver or kidney cancer.

The chain combines TRBV2 with TRBJ2-5; TRBD1 might be the D (5 bases). Deletions cut 4 bases from V and 0 bases from J, with 9 bases between. Germline V gene lookup returns CDR1 SNHLY and CDR2 FYNNEI. The CDR3 has 14 residues. Written as DNA, the CDR3 is TGTGCCAGCAGTGCTATAGGGGACCAAGAGACCCAGTACTTC. It encodes CASSAIGDQETQYF.

This clone showed up just a few times. This chain uses TRBV18 with TRBJ1-2; 8 bases line up with TRBD1. The CDR3 loop spans 13 amino acids. Per germline, CDR1 KGHSH and CDR2 LQKENI. V lost 2 bases and J lost 8; bases outside the gene matches: 4. CDR3 nucleotides: TGTGCCAGCTCACCATCAGGGGGCATGGGCTACACCTTC. It specifies CASSPSGGMGYTF.

The chain is built from TRBV13 and TRBJ2-5; the D gene is possibly TRBD2 (6 bases). The CDR3 length is 14 residues. CDR1 PRHDT and CDR2 FYEKMQ come from the germline V gene (reference sequence). Trimming removed 5 bases at V and 4 bases at J, with 14 bases between. The CDR3 nucleotides read TGTGCCAGCAGCCCGGAGGGCTGGGGAGAGACCCAGTACTTC. Protein sequence: CASSPEGWGETQYF.

The V call is TRBV7-8, the J call TRBJ2-1; TRBD1 matches at 8 bases. Germline CDR1 is SGHVS and CDR2 is FQNEAQ. The V gene end was trimmed by 0 bases and the J gene end by 3 bases; junction bases not matched to a gene: 7. The CDR3 contains 17 residues. The CDR3 DNA follows: TGTGCCAGCAGCTTAGCGGTCCAGGGGGCGTTCTACAATGAGCAGTTCTTC. Protein: CASSLAVQGAFYNEQFF.

V and J are TRBV16 and TRBJ1-5; D may be TRBD1 (5 bases). The CDR3 runs 17 residues. Per the germline V gene, CDR1 is KGHSY and CDR2 is FQNENV. Trimming stripped 2 bases from V and 6 bases from J, with 20 bases between. The CDR3: CASSQEDGRDVGQPQHF. As DNA, the CDR3 is TGTGCCAGCAGCCAAGAAGATGGCAGGGACGTCGGTCAGCCCCAGCATTTT.

V gene TRBV9 combines with J gene TRBJ1-4; 7 positions agree with TRBD1. The CDR3 extends over 17 amino acids. Germline V gene sequence: CDR1 SGDLS, CDR2 YYNGEE. Unmatched junction bases numbered 19, after V lost 0 bases and J lost 14 bases. The CDR3, as DNA: TGTGCCAGCAGCGTAGCTAGTGGCGGGACAGCCCTTCCAGAGCTGTTTTTT. Translated: CASSVASGGTALPELFF.

This chain uses TRBV6-1 with TRBJ1-4; a weak D match, TRBD1 (5 bases). CDR1 and CDR2 from the germline V gene are MNHNS and SASEGT. V was shortened by 0 bases and J by 8 bases, with 13 bases between the two germline ends. The CDR3 covers 15 residues. The CDR3 region has the DNA TGTGCCAGCAGTGAAGCGGGTGGGGCTGGGGAAAAACTGTTTTTT. It translates to CASSEAGGAGEKLFF.

This clone was counted once. The rearrangement joins TRBV7-2 to TRBJ2-1; the match to TRBD2 covers 9 bases. V lost 2 bases and J lost 4; bases outside the gene matches: 3. CDR3 length: 15 residues. Germline V gene sequence: CDR1 SGHTA, CDR2 FQGNSA. The CDR3 region has the DNA TGTGCCAGCAGCTTAAGTAGCGGGGGATACAATGAGCAGTTCTTC. Translating gives CASSLSSGGYNEQFF.

V gene TRBV11-1 combines with J gene TRBJ2-5; tentative D call: TRBD1 (6 bases). This CDR3 contains 14 residues. The V end was cut by 8 bases, the J end by 4 bases, with 17 bases between. Germline CDR1 and CDR2: SGHAT and FQDESV (reference sequence). CDR3 protein: CASGTGIAGETQYF. CDR3 DNA: TGTGCCAGCGGCACAGGGATCGCAGGAGAGACCCAGTACTTC.

This chain links TRBV7-9 with TRBJ2-5; tentative D call: TRBD2 (5 bases). Trimming stripped 5 bases from V and 5 bases from J, with 18 bases between. Germline lookup yields CDR1 SEHNR and CDR2 FQNEAQ (reference sequence). The CDR3 extends over 15 amino acids. The CDR3 loop reads CASSLSGTRVETQYF. For the CDR3, the DNA is TGTGCCAGCAGCCTCTCAGGAACGAGGGTCGAGACCCAGTACTTC.

The chain links TRBV7-2 to TRBJ2-5; the match to TRBD1 covers 8 bases. J lost 4 bases, V lost 3 bases, and 7 bases had no gene match. CDR1 and CDR2 (germline): SGHTA, FQGNSA. This CDR3 comprises 15 residues. The CDR3 DNA reads TGTGCCAGCAGCTTCAGGACAGGGCGGGGAGAGACCCAGTACTTC. It specifies CASSFRTGRGETQYF.

As DNA, the CDR3 is TGTGCCAGTAGTCCGACAGGGACCAACACCGGGGAGCTGTTTTTT. Amino acids: CASSPTGTNTGELFF. The rearrangement uses TRBV19 and TRBJ2-2; TRBD1 matches at 7 bases. CDR1 LNHDA and CDR2 SQIVND come from the germline V gene (reference sequence). The CDR3 is 15 amino acids. J lost 2 bases, V lost 5 bases, and 5 bases had no gene match.

This sequence joins TRBV30 and TRBJ2-3; 7 bases fit TRBD1. The V and J ends lost 2 bases and 3 bases, in that order; junction bases with no gene match: 8. In germline, CDR1 is GTSNPN, CDR2 SVGIG (reference sequence). The CDR3 is 15 amino acids. The CDR3 nucleotides are TGTGCCTGGAGTAAAGGGGGCGCGTTGACAGATACGCAGTATTTT. Translated: CAWSKGGALTDTQYF.

The V call is TRBV7-6, the J call TRBJ2-7; perhaps TRBD1 as D (6 bases). Germline V gene lookup returns CDR1 SGHVS and CDR2 FNYEAQ. Deletions cut 1 base from V and 0 bases from J, with 13 bases between. The CDR3 covers 16 residues. CDR3: CASSLGAGRGSYEQYF. CDR3 DNA sequence: TGTGCCAGCAGCTTAGGGGCGGGCAGGGGCTCCTACGAGCAGTACTTC.

The chain is built from TRBV15 and TRBJ2-1; D not certain. There are 13 residues in the CDR3. Germline CDR1 LNHNV, CDR2 YYDKDF (reference sequence). Trimming left V 0 bases short and J 10 bases short, with 10 bases between. The CDR3 DNA follows: TGTGCCACCAGCAGAGATATGTCCGGGGAGCAGTTCTTC. It yields the protein CATSRDMSGEQFF.

V gene TRBV2 combines with J gene TRBJ2-7; 7 bases are shared with TRBD1. Germline CDR1 reads SNHLY; CDR2 reads FYNNEI. V trimming: 5 bases; J trimming: 7 bases; junction bases outside the gene matches: 14. The CDR3 length is 15 residues. The CDR3 DNA reads as TGTGCCAGCAGTACTCTTCCGGGACAGCTGGGGGAGCAGTACTTC. It is translated as CASSTLPGQLGEQYF.

The rearrangement uses TRBV5-1 and TRBJ2-5, with D possibly TRBD2 on 6 matching bases. Looked up from germline, CDR1 is SGHRS and CDR2 is YFSETQ. The V end was cut by 4 bases, the J end by 1 base, with 11 bases between. This CDR3 spans 14 amino acids. The CDR3: CASSGGTPQETQYF. The CDR3 region has the DNA TGCGCCAGCAGCGGAGGGACGCCCCAAGAGACCCAGTACTTC. Drawing the rest from reference TRBV5-1 and TRBJ2-5, the complete variable domain is KAGVTQTPRYLIKTRGQQVTLSCSPISGHRSVSWYQQTPGQGLQFLFEYFSETQRNKGNFPGRFSGRQFSNSRSEMNVSTLELGDSALYLCASSGGTPQETQYFGPGTRLLVL.

CDR3 bases: TGTGCCAGCAGGGACAGACCTAATTCACCCCTCCACTTT. Its protein is CASRDRPNSPLHF. V is TRBV27 and J is TRBJ1-6, with a weak D call TRBD1 (6 bases). V was pared by 6 bases and J by 6 bases, with 9 bases between. The length of the CDR3 is 13 residues. Germline CDR1 MNHEY, CDR2 SMNVEV (reference sequence).

V is TRBV9 and J is TRBJ2-1; 9 bases fit TRBD2. The CDR3 loop spans 14 amino acids. Germline V gene lookup returns CDR1 SGDLS and CDR2 YYNGEE. Trimming took 3 bases from V and 8 from J; bases not matched to a gene: 6. CDR3 sequence (DNA): TGTGCCAGCAGCGGGATAGCGGGAGTCGATGAGCAGTTCTTC. Translation: CASSGIAGVDEQFF.

This clone was seen once. The chain couples TRBV6-6 to TRBJ2-7, with D tentatively TRBD1 (5 bases). V lost 11 bases and J 2 bases, leaving 16 bases between the germline ends. This CDR3 contains 13 residues. Per the germline V gene, CDR1 is MNHNY and CDR2 is SVGAGI (reference sequence). CDR3 loop: CAGIRARTYEQYF. CDR3 coding DNA: TGTGCCGGAATCAGGGCAAGGACCTACGAGCAGTACTTC.

The CDR3 here is CASGRQKQETQYF. The CDR3 DNA sequence: TGTGCCAGCGGCCGACAGAAACAAGAGACCCAGTACTTC. This chain uses TRBV6-5 with TRBJ2-5, with D maybe TRBD1 (5 bases). This CDR3 region has 13 residues. V dropped 8 bases and J dropped 2 bases, with 12 bases sitting between them. Germline V gene lookup returns CDR1 MNHEY and CDR2 SVGAGI.

The rearrangement joins TRBV21-1 to TRBJ1-2; the table's D call of TRBD1 was not tested on the DNA. TRBV21-1 is a documented pseudogene. This CDR3 spans 16 amino acids. CDR3 nucleotide sequence: TGTGCCAGCAGCAAACCTCTGGGACAGAGTTCCTATGGCTACACCTTC. Translated: CASSKPLGQSSYGYTF.

The chain uses TRBV7-6 and TRBJ2-2, with TRBD2 identical over 13 bases. This CDR3 is built from 15 residues. Germline assignment: CDR1 SGHVS and CDR2 FNYEAQ. V was clipped by 4 bases and J by 6 bases; unmatched bases: 2. CDR3 in DNA: TGTGCCAGCAGCTCAGGACTAGCGGGGGCCGGGGAGCTGTTTTTT. It yields the protein CASSSGLAGAGELFF. Using reference TRBV7-6 and TRBJ2-2 for the parts outside the CDR3, the full variable domain is GAGVSQSPRYKVTKRGQDVALRCDPISGHVSLYWYRQALGQGPEFLTYFNYEAQQDKSGLPNDRFSAERPEGSISTLTIQRTEQRDSAMYRCASSSGLAGAGELFFGEGSRLTVL.

This clone was picked up a small number of times. As DNA, the CDR3 is TGTGCCAGCAGCCCGGGCGCCGGGGAGCTGTTTTTT. Its protein is CASSPGAGELFF. The gene calls are TRBV7-3 and TRBJ2-2; D gene unclear. The CDR3 sequence is 12 residues long. Deletions cut 5 bases from V and 6 bases from J, with 7 bases between. Germline V lookup: CDR1 SGHTA, CDR2 FQGTGA.

CDR3 amino acids: CASSPSSGGSDTQYF. The DNA of the CDR3 is TGTGCCAGCAGCCCAAGTAGCGGGGGATCAGATACGCAGTATTTT. The chain employs TRBV7-2 and TRBJ2-3, with TRBD2 matching over 9 bases. After removal of 5 bases from V and 4 bases from J, the junction contained 7 bases not matched to a gene. Per germline, CDR1 SGHTA and CDR2 FQGNSA. The CDR3 runs 15 residues.

This clone turned up a few times. V gene TRBV25-1 combines with J gene TRBJ1-1, with D unclear. Germline lookup yields CDR1 MGHDK and CDR2 SYGVNS. CDR3 length: 14 amino acids. V lost 2 bases to trimming and J lost 1 base, with 8 bases between them. The chain's CDR3 is CASSEPGRNTEAFF. CDR3 DNA: TGTGCCAGCAGTGAACCGGGAAGGAACACTGAAGCTTTCTTT. The variable domain in full, completed from reference TRBV25-1 and TRBJ1-1, reads EADIYQTPRYLVIGTGKKITLECSQTMGHDKMYWYQQDPGMELHLIHYSYGVNSTEKGDLSSESTVSRIRTEHFPLTLESARPSHTSQYLCASSEPGRNTEAFFGQGTRLTVV.

The sample holds one count of this clone. The chain links TRBV7-9 to TRBJ1-2, with D unclear. The CDR3 covers 14 residues. Germline V gene data show CDR1 as SEHNR and CDR2 as FQNEAQ (reference sequence). V dropped 1 base and J dropped 2 bases, with 8 bases sitting between them. This chain's CDR3 is CASSLEIGNYGYTF. The CDR3 DNA sequence: TGTGCCAGCAGCTTAGAAATTGGGAACTATGGCTACACCTTC.

The CDR3 spells CASSLRSIDYEQYF. CDR3 DNA: TGTGCCAGCAGCTTACGGTCGATTGACTACGAGCAGTACTTC. The gene calls are TRBV7-9 and TRBJ2-7, with D unclear. Germline CDR1 SEHNR, CDR2 FQNEAQ (reference sequence). The CDR3 length is 14 residues. V shed 2 bases and J shed 3 bases, with 11 bases lying between them.

This clone was seen just once. The J gene is TRBJ1-2, the V gene TRBV15, with D perhaps matching TRBD1 (6 bases). Germline V lookup: CDR1 LNHNV, CDR2 YYDKDF (reference sequence). The CDR3 covers 15 residues. V was shortened by 5 bases and J by 0 bases, with 13 bases between the two germline ends. Here the CDR3 reads CATSWRGASNYGYTF. CDR3 sequence (DNA): TGTGCCACCAGCTGGAGGGGGGCTTCTAACTATGGCTACACCTTC.

V usage is TRBV7-9 and J usage is TRBJ1-3; D is unclear. Germline V gene sequence: CDR1 SEHNR, CDR2 FQNEAQ (reference sequence). Trimming took 1 base from V and 5 from J, leaving 12 bases between them. The CDR3 is made up of 15 amino acids. The CDR3 sequence: CASSLVSAIRNTIYF. The DNA of the CDR3 is TGTGCCAGCAGCTTAGTTTCTGCGATACGAAACACCATATATTTT.

The chain is built from TRBV7-2 and TRBJ1-1; 8 bases match TRBD1. Unmatched junction bases numbered 3, after V lost 2 bases and J lost 1 base. Germline V gene lookup returns CDR1 SGHTA and CDR2 FQGNSA. This CDR3 has 15 amino acids. The CDR3 region has the DNA TGTGCCAGCAGCTTACCGGGGACAGGGAACACTGAAGCTTTCTTT. This translates into CASSLPGTGNTEAFF.

V is TRBV29-1 and J is TRBJ2-5, with a weak D call TRBD1 (6 bases). CDR3 length: 14 residues. CDR1 and CDR2 from the germline V gene are SQVTM and ANQGSEA. V was clipped by 3 bases and J by 7 bases, with 18 bases between them. Here the CDR3 DNA reads TGCAGCGTTGACTTAACAGGGACGCTGGGGACCCAGTACTTC. Encoded protein: CSVDLTGTLGTQYF.